This TCR beta chain was identified during a study of identical twins. The study's findings and limits: Zero-insertion results could be subject to partial confounding by invariant MAIT and iNKT cells.

This clonotype appeared many times. The antigen is not known. The CDR3 is 14 residues long. Deletions cut 6 bases from V and 4 bases from J, with 15 bases between. After template switching added a universal primer site, the resulting cDNA carried unique molecular identifiers. TCRdb independently ran MiXCR on the 5' RACE reads; one entry per CDR3 protein. Among hundreds of thousands of distinct CDR3 sequences listed, 9% to 15% were seen once. Another study also made use of these data, one on yellow fever vaccine responses in identical twins.

Source material: PBMCs. V and J are TRBV12-3 or TRBV12-4 and TRBJ1-2; D not resolved. This clonotype was sampled from a woman between 18 and 29 years old in good health. CDR3 nucleotide sequence: TGTGCCAGCAGCCGCGCCAGTCGTCTCTATGGCTACACCTTC. Protein product: CASSRASRLYGYTF.